A selection of T cell receptor beta chains follows, all from one sample in a study of T cells after yellow fever vaccination. TCRdb recomputed calls from the 5' RACE reads with MiXCR, one row per CDR3 protein. The data contain hundreds of thousands of distinct CDR3 sequences, 9.5% to 13% of them singletons. The specimen comprised PBMCs, sampled on the day of the first yellow fever vaccination. Receptors were obtained from a man between 18 and 35 years old who received the YFV17D yellow fever vaccine. CDR3s include the opening cysteine and the closing phenylalanine or tryptophan. D genes are given only for firm matches. Only some rows state a clone size, as once, few, many or a class for expanded clones.

size	length	D	V	J	DNA	CDR3
.	14	.	TRBV7-2	TRBJ2-5	TGTGCCAGCAGCTTGGAGGCCTTCCAAGAGACCCAGTACTTC	CASSLEAFQETQYF
.	16	TRBD2	TRBV20-1	TRBJ2-3	TGCAGTGCTAGCCCTCAGCTAGCGGGGATTCCAGATACGCAGTATTTT	CSASPQLAGIPDTQYF
few	14	.	TRBV20-1	TRBJ2-3	TGCAGTGCTAGGCCTTCAGGGCCAACCCATACGCAGTATTTT	CSARPSGPTHTQYF
.	13	.	TRBV2	TRBJ1-5	TGTGCCAGCCTTTACAGGGCGGGCCAGCCCCAGCATTTT	CASLYRAGQPQHF
many	15	.	TRBV5-1	TRBJ2-1	TGCGCCAGCACCCCCTCGCACGGACTCTACAATGAGCAGTTCTTC	CASTPSHGLYNEQFF
few	10	.	TRBV2	TRBJ2-4	TGTGCCAGCAGTGACCAGGTCCCGTACTTC	CASSDQVPYF
.	14	.	TRBV12-3/TRBV12-4	TRBJ1-6	TGTGCCAGCAGCCCTGGGCCTGATAATTCACCCCTCCACTTT	CASSPGPDNSPLHF
.	11	.	TRBV20-1	TRBJ2-3	TGCAGTGCGGGCCGTCGGGATACGCAGTATTTT	CSAGRRDTQYF
few	15	TRBD2	TRBV5-1	TRBJ2-5	TGCGCCAGCACCACGTTAGCGGGGGGGCCGGAGACCCAGTACTTC	CASTTLAGGPETQYF
few	13	.	TRBV20-1	TRBJ2-1	TGCAGTGCTAGAGGAACCCCCGGGGGTGAGCAGTTCTTC	CSARGTPGGEQFF
few	14	TRBD2	TRBV12-3/TRBV12-4	TRBJ2-1	TGTGCCAGCTATCAGCGGGGATCCTACAATGAGCAGTTCTTC	CASYQRGSYNEQFF
few	17	TRBD2	TRBV4-2	TRBJ2-7	TGTGCCAGCAGCCAAGAAGCGGGACTAGCGTTCTCCTACGAGCAGTACTTC	CASSQEAGLAFSYEQYF
many	13	.	TRBV29-1	TRBJ1-2	TGCAGCGTTGCGAGGACAGCAACCTATGGCTACACCTTC	CSVARTATYGYTF
few	14	.	TRBV7-3	TRBJ2-1	TGTGCCAGCAGGGAAGACGGGGGCGTTCATGAGCAGTTCTTC	CASREDGGVHEQFF
.	14	.	TRBV7-2	TRBJ1-4	TGTGCCAGCAGCCCCCGCTCCGGGGGTGAAAAACTGTTTTTT	CASSPRSGGEKLFF
few	15	TRBD1	TRBV4-2	TRBJ2-1	TGTGCCAGCAGTCCCGGTGGGACAGAGTGGGGTGAGCAGTTCTTC	CASSPGGTEWGEQFF
.	14	.	TRBV11-1	TRBJ2-6	TGTGCCAGCAGCTCCAGAGCTGGGGCCAACGTCCTGACTTTC	CASSSRAGANVLTF
few	17	TRBD2	TRBV27	TRBJ2-2	TGTGCCAGCAGTTTAAGGGGACTAGCCGTCAGAGGGGGGGAGCTGTTTTTT	CASSLRGLAVRGGELFF
.	13	TRBD1	TRBV19	TRBJ1-2	TGTGCCAGTAGGCTCACAGGGGGAGATGGCTACACCTTC	CASRLTGGDGYTF
.	13	.	TRBV14	TRBJ1-4	TGTGCCAGCAGCGGGGCCCGAAATGAAAAACTGTTTTTT	CASSGARNEKLFF
.	13	.	TRBV6-1	TRBJ1-2	TGTGCCAGCAGGGAGTATAACCTCTATGGCTACACCTTC	CASREYNLYGYTF
many	13	.	TRBV7-9	TRBJ1-5	TGTGCCAGCAGCTTAGTCGGGTCCCAGCCCCAGCATTTT	CASSLVGSQPQHF
.	14	.	TRBV12-3/TRBV12-4	TRBJ2-3	TGTGCCAGCAGTTTAACTGAGGGCACAGATACGCAGTATTTT	CASSLTEGTDTQYF
few	12	.	TRBV24-1	TRBJ2-3	TGTGCCACCAATCAGGGGCACGATACGCAGTATTTT	CATNQGHDTQYF
many	14	TRBD1	TRBV7-2	TRBJ1-5	TGTGCCAGCAGCCTACAGGGGTCGTTTCAGCCCCAGCATTTT	CASSLQGSFQPQHF
many	14	.	TRBV7-2	TRBJ1-5	TGTGCCAGCAGCTCCTCAGATAGCAATCAGCCCCAGCATTTT	CASSSSDSNQPQHF
few	14	TRBD1	TRBV20-1	TRBJ1-1	TGCAGTGCCCACTCCACCGGGACAGGGGGTAAAGCTTTCTTT	CSAHSTGTGGKAFF
.	12	.	TRBV6-5	TRBJ1-5	TGTGCCAGCAACACTAGCAATCAGCCCCAGCATTTT	CASNTSNQPQHF
few	13	.	TRBV2	TRBJ1-3	TGTGCCAGCGTGTGGGGGCCCGGAAACACCATATATTTT	CASVWGPGNTIYF
.	13	.	TRBV12-3/TRBV12-4	TRBJ2-3	TGTGCCAGCAGTTTAATCCAGGGAGATACGCAGTATTTT	CASSLIQGDTQYF
.	12	.	TRBV7-9	TRBJ1-5	TGTGCCAGCAGCAATAGGGGACAGCCCCAGCATTTT	CASSNRGQPQHF
few	12	.	TRBV10-2	TRBJ2-7	TGCGCCAGCAGTGAGCCCCCTGGGGAGCAGTACTTC	CASSEPPGEQYF
few	16	.	TRBV4-2	TRBJ2-3	TGTGCCAGCAGCGCCCGTGCAGCCATAACGGTTGAGACGCAGTATTTT	CASSARAAITVETQYF
few	18	TRBD2	TRBV11-2	TRBJ2-6	TGTGCCAGCAGCTCACCTAGCGGGGGGCCCACTGGGGCCAACGTCCTGACTTTC	CASSSPSGGPTGANVLTF
.	15	TRBD2	TRBV5-1	TRBJ2-1	TGCGCCAGCAAGGGGGGAGTAGCGGGGTACAATGAGCAGTTCTTC	CASKGGVAGYNEQFF
.	15	TRBD1	TRBV14	TRBJ1-1	TGTGCCAGCAGTTACAGGGGGGTTATGAACACTGAAGCTTTCTTT	CASSYRGVMNTEAFF
.	12	TRBD2	TRBV19	TRBJ2-2	TGTGCCACCCAGCGGGGGGCCGGGGAGCTGTTTTTT	CATQRGAGELFF
many	13	.	TRBV7-2	TRBJ1-1	TGTGCCAGCATCATGACCCGTAACACTGAAGCTTTCTTT	CASIMTRNTEAFF
.	17	.	TRBV4-3	TRBJ1-2	TGCGCCAGCAGCCAAGGCTGGGGGCCAGACAGGCTGTATGGCTACACCTTC	CASSQGWGPDRLYGYTF